The 3 T cell receptor beta chains presented below share a single source sample, sequenced in a study of cytomegalovirus exposure and HLA in healthy donors. In the PCR, 60 Vbeta and 13 Jbeta primers were used. Assay: immunoSEQ multiplex PCR; the TCRdb copy retains only in-frame clones and omits some. The profile covers around 130,000 clones, with roughly 88% appearing a single time and 1.5% to 2% taken by the ten largest. Sequencing used PBMCs. These receptors were collected from a boy aged 10-17 years in good health and CMV-seronegative.

The CDR3 is CASSLDVRDRFF. CDR3 DNA: TGTGCCAGCAGCTTAGACGTCCGGGATCGATTCTTC. The chain is built from TRBV7-9 and TRBJ2-1, with D possibly matching TRBD2 (5 bases). Germline CDR1 and CDR2: SEHNR and FQNEAQ (reference sequence). Trimming shortened V by 1 base and J by 16 bases, and 14 bases separated the two germline ends. The CDR3 is made up of 12 amino acids.

This clone turned up a few times. The chain couples TRBV5-5 to TRBJ1-1, with 9 bases aligning to TRBD1. Germline CDR1 SGHKS, CDR2 YYEKEE (reference sequence). The CDR3 is 17 amino acids. With 4 bases clipped from V and 1 base from J, the junction kept 11 bases outside the gene matches. The CDR3 loop is CASSPDPGTGTNTEAFF. Written as DNA, the CDR3 is TGTGCCAGCAGCCCCGACCCCGGGACAGGGACGAACACTGAAGCTTTCTTT.

In regard to this clone: Other nucleotide sequences in the sample specify the same CDR3. The rearrangement uses TRBV5-1 and TRBJ1-1; D is possibly TRBD1 (5 bases). Germline V gene data show CDR1 as SGHRS and CDR2 as YFSETQ. The V end lost 0 bases, the J end lost 5 bases, and 11 bases lay between the germline ends. The CDR3 contains 14 residues. CDR3 DNA sequence: TGCGCCAGCAGCTTGGGGCAGGGAGGAACTGAAGCTTTCTTT. It specifies CASSLGQGGTEAFF.